The clone carrying this TCR beta chain was recorded a few times. The sample is drawn from a study of blood T cell repertoires in COVID-19. The wider study: Italy, Spain and the United States were the sources of the convalescent and acute COVID-19 samples.

In the source study's methods: Amplified reference gene primers provided the basis for estimating nucleated cell counts. Data came from immunoSEQ multiplex PCR; TCRdb stores just in-frame clones and leaves some out. The DNA was the basis for D and trimming; V, J and clone size are from that table. Seen here are 200,000 to 250,000 clones, roughly 83% observed once, and the top ten hold 2.6%. Sequencing input: peripheral blood. The clonotype was recovered from a woman between 65 and 79 years old with active or convalescent COVID-19.

DNA of the CDR3: TGTGCCACCAGTTCCGACAGGGCGGCCTGGATCTCTGGCTACACCTTC. Translating gives CATSSDRAAWISGYTF. The V and J genes are TRBV24-1 and TRBJ1-2, with TRBD1 identical over 7 bases. The CDR3 length is 16 residues. The ends lost 6 bases at V and 7 bases at J; junction bases unmatched: 16. The germline V gene encodes CDR1 KGHDR and CDR2 SFDVKD.